Presented here are 5 T cell receptor beta chains from one specimen sequenced in a study of T cell changes during pregnancy in multiple sclerosis (dated by TCRdb to about 2019). Library construction relied on the immunoSEQ multiplex PCR assay. The immuneACCESS repertoire file appears here via TCRdb, limited to in-frame rearrangements. These files lack a portion of the clones; in checked studies, under half of the deficit traces to unresolved V genes, and the cause of the others is not known. Here the sample has over 20,000 clones; roughly 90% occur a single time. 7.7% of the sample is in the top ten clones. The input for sequencing was CD8+ T cells from peripheral blood mononuclear cells, taken after pregnancy. These receptors were taken from a female donor with multiple sclerosis, enrolled in a pregnancy study.

V is TRBV19 and J is TRBJ2-1; no clear D. This CDR3 spans 12 amino acids. Germline assignment: CDR1 LNHDA and CDR2 SQIVND (reference sequence). Trimming removed 6 bases from V and 4 bases from J, with 7 bases in between. Here the CDR3 DNA reads TGTGCCAGTAGCCCCGCGTACAATGAGCAGTTCTTC. It is translated as CASSPAYNEQFF.

The chain has TRBV11-2 and TRBJ2-7, with a tentative D call TRBD1 (6 bases). V lost 5 bases to trimming and J lost 2 bases, with 19 bases between them. Looked up from germline, CDR1 is SGHAT and CDR2 is FQNNGV. The CDR3 runs 16 residues. This CDR3 is CASSVSYREYTYEQYF. The CDR3 DNA follows: TGTGCCAGCAGCGTATCCTACAGGGAATACACCTACGAGCAGTACTTC.

A single count supports this clone. The rearrangement joins TRBV27 to TRBJ2-7; TRBD2 matches at 8 bases. In germline, CDR1 is MNHEY, CDR2 SMNVEV (reference sequence). V gave up 8 bases and J gave up 0 bases; unmatched junction bases: 6. The CDR3 length is 14 residues. CDR3 nucleotide sequence: TGTGCCAGCTCAGCGGGAGAGAGCTCCTACGAGCAGTACTTC. This sequence encodes CASSAGESSYEQYF.

The gene calls are TRBV13 and TRBJ1-1; 7 bases match TRBD1. Germline loops: CDR1 PRHDT, CDR2 FYEKMQ (reference sequence). The ends lost 4 bases at V and 1 base at J; junction bases unmatched: 6. The CDR3 contains 15 residues. The CDR3 DNA sequence: TGTGCCAGCAGCTCACATTACAGGGGGAACACTGAAGCTTTCTTT. Translated: CASSSHYRGNTEAFF.

The V gene is TRBV7-6, the J gene TRBJ1-2; 10 bases agree with TRBD1. The CDR3 totals 15 residues. Germline CDR1 reads SGHVS; CDR2 reads FNYEAQ. Trimming took 4 bases from V and 3 from J; bases not matched to a gene: 5. The CDR3 DNA reads TGTGCCAGCAGCTCCCCCGGGACAGGGGACTATGGCTACACCTTC. Its protein product is CASSSPGTGDYGYTF.